This T cell receptor (beta chain) was captured by sequencing in a study of blood T cells in healthy people across ages. V lost 3 bases and J lost 9; bases outside the gene matches: 6. This CDR3 has 14 residues. Germline V CDR1 and CDR2: SGHNT, YENEEA. The extraction recovered at least 6 micrograms of total RNA per sample. The use of a sample-barcoded 5' primer and a J-beta primer mix characterized a second PCR of 7 to 11 cycles. TCRdb re-derived calls from the 5' RACE reads in MiXCR, one entry per CDR3 protein. The sample has fewer than 900,000 distinct CDR3 sequences; roughly 47% are singletons. The sample taken for sequencing was blood. The chain employs TRBV11-3 and TRBJ2-1, with 9 bases aligning to TRBD2. The source of this sequence is a woman in her sixties or seventies in good health. CDR3 in amino acids: CASSLGTSQGEQFF. The CDR3 region has the DNA TGTGCCAGCAGCTTGGGGACTAGCCAGGGTGAGCAGTTCTTC.